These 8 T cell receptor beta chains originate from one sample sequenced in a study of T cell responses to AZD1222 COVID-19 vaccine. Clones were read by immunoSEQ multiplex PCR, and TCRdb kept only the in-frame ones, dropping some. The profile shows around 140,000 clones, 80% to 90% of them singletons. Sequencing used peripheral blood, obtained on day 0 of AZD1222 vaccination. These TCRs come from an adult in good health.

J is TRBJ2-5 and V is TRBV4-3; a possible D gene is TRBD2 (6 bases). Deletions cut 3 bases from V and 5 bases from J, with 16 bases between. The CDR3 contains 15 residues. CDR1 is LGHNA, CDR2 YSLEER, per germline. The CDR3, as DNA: TGCGCCAGCAGCCATCGGACGGGAGATGGTGAGACCCAGTACTTC. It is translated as CASSHRTGDGETQYF.

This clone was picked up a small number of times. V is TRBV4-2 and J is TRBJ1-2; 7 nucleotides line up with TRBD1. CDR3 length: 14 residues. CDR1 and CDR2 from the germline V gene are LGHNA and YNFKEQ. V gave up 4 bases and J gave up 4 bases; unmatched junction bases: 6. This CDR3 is CASSLPGQIYGYTF. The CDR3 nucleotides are TGTGCCAGCAGCCTACCGGGACAGATCTATGGCTACACCTTC.

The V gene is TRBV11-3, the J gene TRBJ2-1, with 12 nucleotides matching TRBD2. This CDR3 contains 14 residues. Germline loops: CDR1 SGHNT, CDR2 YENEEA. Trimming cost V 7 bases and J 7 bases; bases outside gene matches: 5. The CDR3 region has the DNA TGTGCCAGCAAACTAGCGGGAGGACTAAATGAGCAGTTCTTC. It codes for CASKLAGGLNEQFF.

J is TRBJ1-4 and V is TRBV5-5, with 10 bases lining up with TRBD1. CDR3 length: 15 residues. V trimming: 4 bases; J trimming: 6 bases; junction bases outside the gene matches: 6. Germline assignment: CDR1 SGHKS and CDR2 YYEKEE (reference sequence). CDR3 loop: CASSLYGTGDEKLFF. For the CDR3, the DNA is TGTGCCAGCAGCCTGTACGGGACAGGGGATGAAAAACTGTTTTTT.

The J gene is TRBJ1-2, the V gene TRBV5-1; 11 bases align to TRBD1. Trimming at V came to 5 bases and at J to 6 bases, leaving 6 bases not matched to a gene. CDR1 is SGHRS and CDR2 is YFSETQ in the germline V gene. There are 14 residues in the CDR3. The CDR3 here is CASRPGQGANGYTF. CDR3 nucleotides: TGCGCCAGCAGACCCGGACAGGGGGCGAATGGCTACACCTTC.

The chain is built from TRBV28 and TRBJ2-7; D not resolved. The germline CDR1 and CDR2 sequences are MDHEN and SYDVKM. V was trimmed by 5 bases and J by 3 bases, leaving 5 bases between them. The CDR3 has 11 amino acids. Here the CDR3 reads CASSLLYEQYF. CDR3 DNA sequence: TGTGCCAGCAGTCTCCTCTACGAGCAGTACTTC.

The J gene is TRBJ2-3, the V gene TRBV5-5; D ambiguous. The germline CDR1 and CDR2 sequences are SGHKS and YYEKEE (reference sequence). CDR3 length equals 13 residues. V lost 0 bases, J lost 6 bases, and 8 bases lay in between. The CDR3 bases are TGTGCCAGCAGCTTGGGAGGCGAGGATACGCAGTATTTT. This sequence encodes CASSLGGEDTQYF.

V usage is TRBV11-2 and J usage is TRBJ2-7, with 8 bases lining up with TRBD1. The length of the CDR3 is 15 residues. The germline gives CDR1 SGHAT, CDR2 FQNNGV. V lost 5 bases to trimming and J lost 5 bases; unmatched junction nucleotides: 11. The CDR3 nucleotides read TGTGCCAGCAGCCCGGGGAGGCAGGGGGCAAACGAGCAGTACTTC. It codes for CASSPGRQGANEQYF.